This record covers a single TCR beta chain. Which antigen it targets is not known. No base quality values were provided; no much bigger clone lies one nucleotide off. Profiling of TCR beta VDJ combinations and CDR3 sequences used genomic DNA as the template. An Illumina HiSeq 2000 was used for TCR repertoire sequencing. Regarding the original processing steps: Repertoires were assessed using TRBV/TRBJ rearrangement plots, CDR3 size and DJ length profiles, and Simpson's diversity index. Whichever DNA sequence was most abundant in the deep sequencing data was defined as the immunodominant clone. CDR3 amino acid sequences were screened for sharing across subjects and were compared with published repertoires and the VDJdb database. The raw public reads went through TCRdb reprocessing: fastp at Q25, MiXCR clone calling, in-frame beta chains kept. Every CDR3 protein is listed once, alongside the most common genes and DNA of its rows. Clone size and V and J calls follow TCRdb, not the original study. This sample holds a few hundred thousand distinct CDR3 sequences; roughly three fifths were observed only once. 6.5% to 10% of the sample comes from the top ten.

The sample comes from a study of CD8+CD57+ T cells in acquired aplastic anemia (dated by TCRdb to 2016 to 2019). In terms of the full investigation: A mean of roughly 3.2 ug of DNA, ranging from roughly 0.18 to 30 ug, was extracted from sorted CD4+ and CD8+ cells.

The full study reports these points: CD8+ Simpson's diversity did not differ significantly between patients and healthy controls (P=0.060). Twenty-nine CD8+ CDR3 sequences were shared between patients and controls but appeared highly expressed in patients and within their immunodominant clones.

CDR1 and CDR2, looked up from the germline V gene (reference sequence), are LNHDA and SQIVND. Inclusive of the bounding cysteine and phenylalanine, the CDR3 is 15 residues long. Of all the DNA, just the CDR3 is kept, 45 bases in frame from base 1. Trimming accounts for 6 bases at V and 4 bases at J, while the number of junction bases matched to no gene is 9. In the study, sorted CD4+ and CD8+ blood T cells from patients with severe aplastic anemia and from healthy subjects underwent deep sequencing of TCR repertoires. Ficoll-Paque density gradient centrifugation was used to isolate peripheral blood mononuclear cells. Before DNA was extracted, CD4+ and CD8+ T cells were sorted using either FACS or magnetic beads.

Recombination connected TRBV19 to TRBJ1-1; 9 central bases correspond to TRBD1. The sample taken for sequencing was sorted CD4+, CD8+, or CD8+CD57+ T cells (not recorded which) from PBMCs. This TCR came from a human donor with severe aplastic anemia or a healthy control (not recorded which). CDR3 reads: CASRRTGAPGTEAFF. DNA sequence: TGTGCCAGTAGAAGGACAGGGGCTCCCGGCACTGAAGCTTTCTTT.